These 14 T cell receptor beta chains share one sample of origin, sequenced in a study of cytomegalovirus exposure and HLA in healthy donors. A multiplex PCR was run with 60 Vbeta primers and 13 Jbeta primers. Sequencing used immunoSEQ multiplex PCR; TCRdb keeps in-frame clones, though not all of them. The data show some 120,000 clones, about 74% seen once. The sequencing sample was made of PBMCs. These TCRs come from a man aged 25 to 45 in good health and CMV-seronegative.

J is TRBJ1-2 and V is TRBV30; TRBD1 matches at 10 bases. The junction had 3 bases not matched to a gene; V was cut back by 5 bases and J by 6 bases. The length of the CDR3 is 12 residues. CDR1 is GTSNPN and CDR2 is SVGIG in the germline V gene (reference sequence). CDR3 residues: CAWGGTGDGYTF. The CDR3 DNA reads TGTGCCTGGGGTGGGACAGGGGATGGCTACACCTTC.

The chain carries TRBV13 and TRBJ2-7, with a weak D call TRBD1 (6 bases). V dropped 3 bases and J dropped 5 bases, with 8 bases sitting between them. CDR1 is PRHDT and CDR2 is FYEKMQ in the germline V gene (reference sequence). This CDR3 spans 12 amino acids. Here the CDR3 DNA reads TGTGCCAGCAGCTTCCCAGGGGACGAGCAGTACTTC. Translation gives CASSFPGDEQYF.

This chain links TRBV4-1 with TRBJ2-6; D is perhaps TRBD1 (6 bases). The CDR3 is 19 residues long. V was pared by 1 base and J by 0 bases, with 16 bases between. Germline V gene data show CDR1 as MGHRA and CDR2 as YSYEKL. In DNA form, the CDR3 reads TGCGCCAGCAGCCAAGTACCAGGGGAAGAACTCTCTGGGGCCAACGTCCTGACTTTC. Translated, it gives CASSQVPGEELSGANVLTF.

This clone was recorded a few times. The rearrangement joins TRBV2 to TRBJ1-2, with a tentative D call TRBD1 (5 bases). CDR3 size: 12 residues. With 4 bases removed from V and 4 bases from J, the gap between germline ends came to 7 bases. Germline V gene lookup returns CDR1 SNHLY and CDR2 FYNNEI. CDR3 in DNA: TGTGCCAGCAGTGCACAGGTCTATGGCTACACCTTC. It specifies CASSAQVYGYTF.

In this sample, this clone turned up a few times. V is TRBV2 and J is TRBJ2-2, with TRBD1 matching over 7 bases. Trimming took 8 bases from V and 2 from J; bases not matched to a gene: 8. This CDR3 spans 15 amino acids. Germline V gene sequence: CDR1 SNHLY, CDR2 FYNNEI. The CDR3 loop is CASGPGGINTGELFF. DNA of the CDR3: TGTGCCAGCGGCCCAGGGGGAATCAACACCGGGGAGCTGTTTTTT.

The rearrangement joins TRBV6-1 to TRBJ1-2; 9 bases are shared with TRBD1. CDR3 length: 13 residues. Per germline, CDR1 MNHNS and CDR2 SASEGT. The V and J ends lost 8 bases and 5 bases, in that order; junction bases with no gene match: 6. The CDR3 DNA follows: TGTGCCAGCGGCCCGGGACAGGGATATGGCTACACCTTC. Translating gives CASGPGQGYGYTF.

This chain's CDR3 is CASSSGQADSPLHF. The CDR3 bases are TGCGCCAGCAGCTCGGGACAGGCTGATTCACCCCTCCACTTT. This chain uses TRBV5-1 with TRBJ1-6, with 8 bases identical to TRBD1. After removal of 3 bases from V and 8 bases from J, the junction contained 4 bases not matched to a gene. CDR1 and CDR2 from the germline V gene are SGHRS and YFSETQ. There are 14 residues in the CDR3.

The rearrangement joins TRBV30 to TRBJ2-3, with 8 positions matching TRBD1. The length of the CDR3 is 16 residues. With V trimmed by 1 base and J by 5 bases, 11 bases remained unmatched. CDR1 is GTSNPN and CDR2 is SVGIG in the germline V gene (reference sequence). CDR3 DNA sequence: TGTGCCTGGAGTGACCAGGGGGCGCATTATGGAGATACGCAGTATTTT. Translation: CAWSDQGAHYGDTQYF.

The CDR3 is CASSYTQGYEQYF. DNA of the CDR3: TGTGCCAGCAGTTACACACAGGGTTACGAGCAGTACTTC. V gene TRBV6-5 combines with J gene TRBJ2-7; D might be TRBD1 (6 bases). The germline gives CDR1 MNHEY, CDR2 SVGAGI. This CDR3 has 13 amino acids. Deletions cut 2 bases from V and 4 bases from J, with 9 bases between.

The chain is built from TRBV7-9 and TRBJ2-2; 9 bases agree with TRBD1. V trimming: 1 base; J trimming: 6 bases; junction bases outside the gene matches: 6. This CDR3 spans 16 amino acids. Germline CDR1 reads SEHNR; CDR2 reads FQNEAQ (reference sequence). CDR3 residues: CASSLGGTGRAGELFF. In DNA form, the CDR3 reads TGTGCCAGCAGCTTAGGCGGGACAGGGAGAGCCGGGGAGCTGTTTTTT.

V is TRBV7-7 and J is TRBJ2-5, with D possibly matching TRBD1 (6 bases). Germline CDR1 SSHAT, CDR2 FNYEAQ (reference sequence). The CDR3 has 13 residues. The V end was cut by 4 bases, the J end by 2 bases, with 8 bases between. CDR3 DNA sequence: TGTGCCAGCAGCTGGACAGTTCAAGAGACCCAGTACTTC. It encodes CASSWTVQETQYF. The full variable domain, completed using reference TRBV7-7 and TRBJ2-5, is GAGVSQSPRYKVTKRGQDVTLRCDPISSHATLYWYQQALGQGPEFLTYFNYEAQPDKSGLPSDRFSAERPEGSISTLTIQRTEQRDSAMYRCASSWTVQETQYFGPGTRLLVL.

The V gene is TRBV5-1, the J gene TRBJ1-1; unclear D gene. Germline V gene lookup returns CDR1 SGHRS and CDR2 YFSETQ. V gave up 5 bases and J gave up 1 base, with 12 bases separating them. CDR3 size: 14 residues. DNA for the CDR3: TGCGCCAGCAGAACCGACACGACGAACACTGAAGCTTTCTTT. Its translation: CASRTDTTNTEAFF.

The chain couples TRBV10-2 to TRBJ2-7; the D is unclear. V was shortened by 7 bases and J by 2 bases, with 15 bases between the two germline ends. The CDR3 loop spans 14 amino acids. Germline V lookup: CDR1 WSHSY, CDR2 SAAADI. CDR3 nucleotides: TGCGCCAGCATGGGTTTCGACATTGCCTACGAGCAGTACTTC. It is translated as CASMGFDIAYEQYF.

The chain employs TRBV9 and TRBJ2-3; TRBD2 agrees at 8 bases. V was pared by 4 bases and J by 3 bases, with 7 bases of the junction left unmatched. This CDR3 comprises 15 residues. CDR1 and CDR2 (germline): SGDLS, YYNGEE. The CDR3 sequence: CASSKAGGLTDTQYF. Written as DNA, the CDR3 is TGTGCCAGCAGCAAGGCGGGGGGCCTGACAGATACGCAGTATTTT.